This TCR beta chain was found in a study of shared clonotypes between healthy human individuals. Background on the study: CD4 naive and CD4 memory each took three plates per donor, while CD8 naive took two and CD8 memory one.

Subsets obtained from CD4+ cells comprised CD45RA+ naive and CD45RA-negative memory cells. V was shortened by 9 bases and J by 4 bases, with 9 bases between the two germline ends. CDR1 is MNHEY and CDR2 is SMNVEV in the germline V gene (reference sequence). The CDR3 sequence is 12 residues long. Profiled with immunoSEQ multiplex PCR; TCRdb holds only in-frame clones, not every one. Among 2 million to 2.5 million clones listed, over 85% were seen once. Overall study findings and caveats: Donor scarcity curtailed the genetic and exposure-history diversity represented herein.

About this clone itself: Its antigen is unknown.

Input material: naive CD4+ T cells from PBMCs. Documented subset: CD45RA+ positively selected. The receptor was derived from a man aged 18 to 35 in good health. Some clones in this sample may be carry-over from other donors' samples. The chain uses TRBV27 and TRBJ2-2; D may be TRBD2 (5 bases). The CDR3 DNA reads TGTGCCAGTAGTCGGGGCACCGGGGAGCTGTTTTTT. This sequence encodes CASSRGTGELFF.